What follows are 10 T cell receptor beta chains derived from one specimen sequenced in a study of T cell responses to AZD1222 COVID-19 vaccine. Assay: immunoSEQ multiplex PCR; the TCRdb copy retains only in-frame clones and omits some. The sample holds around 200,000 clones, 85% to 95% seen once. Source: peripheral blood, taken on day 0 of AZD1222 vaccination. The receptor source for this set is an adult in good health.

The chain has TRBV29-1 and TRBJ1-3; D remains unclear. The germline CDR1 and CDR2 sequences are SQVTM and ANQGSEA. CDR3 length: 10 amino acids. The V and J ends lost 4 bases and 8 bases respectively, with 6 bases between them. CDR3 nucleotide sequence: TGCAGCGTTGTCGGGGACACCATATATTTT. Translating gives CSVVGDTIYF.

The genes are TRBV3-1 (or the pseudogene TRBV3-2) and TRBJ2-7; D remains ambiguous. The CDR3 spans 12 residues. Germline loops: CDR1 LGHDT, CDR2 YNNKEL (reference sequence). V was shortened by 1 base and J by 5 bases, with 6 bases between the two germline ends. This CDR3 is CASSQVSHEQYF. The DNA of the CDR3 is TGTGCCAGCAGCCAAGTGAGCCACGAGCAGTACTTC.

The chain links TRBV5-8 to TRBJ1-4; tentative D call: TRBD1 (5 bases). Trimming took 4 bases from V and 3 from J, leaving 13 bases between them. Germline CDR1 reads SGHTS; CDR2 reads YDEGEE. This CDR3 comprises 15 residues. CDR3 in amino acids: CASSPGGGPNEKLFF. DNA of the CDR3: TGTGCCAGCAGCCCGGGTGGGGGTCCTAATGAAAAACTGTTTTTT.

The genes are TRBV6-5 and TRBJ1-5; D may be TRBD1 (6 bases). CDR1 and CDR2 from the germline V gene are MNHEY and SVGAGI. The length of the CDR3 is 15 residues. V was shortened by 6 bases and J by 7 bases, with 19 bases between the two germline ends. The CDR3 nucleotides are TGTGCCAGCAGGGGGCCCCAGGGGATGGAGCAGCCCCAGCATTTT. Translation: CASRGPQGMEQPQHF.

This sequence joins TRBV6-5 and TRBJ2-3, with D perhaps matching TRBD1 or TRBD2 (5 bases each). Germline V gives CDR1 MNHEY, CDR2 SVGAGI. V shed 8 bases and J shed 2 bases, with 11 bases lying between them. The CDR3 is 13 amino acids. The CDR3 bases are TGTGCCAGCGGGACCCGGGACACAGATACGCAGTATTTT. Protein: CASGTRDTDTQYF.

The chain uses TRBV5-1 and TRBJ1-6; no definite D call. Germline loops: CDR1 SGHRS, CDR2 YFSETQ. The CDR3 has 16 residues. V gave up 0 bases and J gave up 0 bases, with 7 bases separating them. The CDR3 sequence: CASSLAVSSYNSPLHF. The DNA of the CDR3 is TGCGCCAGCAGCTTGGCGGTCAGCTCCTATAATTCACCCCTCCACTTT.

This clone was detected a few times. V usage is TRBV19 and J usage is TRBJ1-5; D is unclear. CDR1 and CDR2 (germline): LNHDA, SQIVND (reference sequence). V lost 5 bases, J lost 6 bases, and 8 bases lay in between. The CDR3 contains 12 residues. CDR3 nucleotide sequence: TGTGCCAGTAGTCTGATGACTCAGCCCCAGCATTTT. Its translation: CASSLMTQPQHF.

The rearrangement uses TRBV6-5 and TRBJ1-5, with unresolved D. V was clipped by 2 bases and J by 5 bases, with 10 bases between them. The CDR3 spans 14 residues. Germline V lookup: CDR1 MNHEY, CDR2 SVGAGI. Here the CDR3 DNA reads TGTGCCAGCAGTTACGGCCCTCGGGATCAGCCCCAGCATTTT. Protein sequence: CASSYGPRDQPQHF.

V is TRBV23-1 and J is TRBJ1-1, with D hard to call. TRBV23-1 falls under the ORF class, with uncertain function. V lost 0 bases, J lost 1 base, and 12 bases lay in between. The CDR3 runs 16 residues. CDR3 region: CASSQSIKQRNTEAFF. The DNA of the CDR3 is TGCGCCAGCAGTCAATCGATTAAGCAGCGGAACACTGAAGCTTTCTTT.

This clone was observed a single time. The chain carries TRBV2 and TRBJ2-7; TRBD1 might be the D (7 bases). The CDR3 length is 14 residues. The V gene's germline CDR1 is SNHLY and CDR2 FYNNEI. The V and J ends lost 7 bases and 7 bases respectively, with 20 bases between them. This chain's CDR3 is CASTAGQRVGEQYF. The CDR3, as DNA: TGTGCCAGCACTGCGGGACAGCGTGTGGGGGAGCAGTACTTC.